These 27 T cell receptor beta chains originate from one sample sequenced in a study of blood T cell repertoires in COVID-19. Assay: immunoSEQ multiplex PCR; the TCRdb copy retains only in-frame clones and omits some. The sample consists of under 75,000 clones, 80% of them appearing once. Sequenced: peripheral blood. These receptors were taken from a man between 65 and 85 years old who had recovered from COVID-19.

V gene TRBV25-1 combines with J gene TRBJ2-1, with 7 nucleotides matching TRBD2. Germline V lookup: CDR1 MGHDK, CDR2 SYGVNS. The CDR3 is made up of 14 amino acids. The junction had 8 bases not matched to a gene; V was cut back by 4 bases and J by 8 bases. In DNA, the CDR3 is TGTGCCAGCAGTGGAATGACTAGCTGGGATGAGCAGTTCTTC. Translation: CASSGMTSWDEQFF.

V is TRBV28 and J is TRBJ1-2; D gene uncertain. The CDR3 runs 14 residues. Germline CDR1 reads MDHEN; CDR2 reads SYDVKM. V was trimmed by 5 bases and J by 8 bases, leaving 18 bases between them. The DNA for the CDR3 is TGTGCCAGCAGTCTCCCCGGGGAGCTATACGGCTACACCTTC. As protein: CASSLPGELYGYTF.

This chain connects TRBV4-2 to TRBJ2-2; TRBD2 is a possible D gene (5 bases). The germline V and J ends were trimmed by 4 bases and 1 base, with 13 bases remaining between them. This CDR3 contains 16 residues. CDR1 LGHNA and CDR2 YNFKEQ come from the germline V gene. The CDR3 sequence: CASSPPRGGNTGELFF. CDR3 nucleotide sequence: TGTGCCAGCAGCCCCCCTCGAGGAGGGAACACCGGGGAGCTGTTTTTT.

This clone was recorded once. The V gene is TRBV6-2 or TRBV6-3, the J gene TRBJ2-1; 9 bases fit TRBD2. Per the germline V gene, CDR1 is MNHEY and CDR2 is SVGEGT. The V segment lost 6 bases and the J segment 4 bases; nucleotides outside the gene matches: 10. CDR3 length equals 16 residues. This chain's CDR3 is CASSPMILAGYNEQFF. CDR3 bases: TGTGCCAGCAGCCCCATGATCCTAGCGGGGTACAATGAGCAGTTCTTC.

The V call is TRBV7-2, the J call TRBJ2-1; D may be TRBD1 (6 bases). Trimming shortened V by 9 bases and J by 1 base, and 16 bases separated the two germline ends. Germline V gene lookup returns CDR1 SGHTA and CDR2 FQGNSA. The CDR3 is 15 amino acids. The CDR3 protein is CASQPTGHSYNEQFF. The CDR3 DNA is TGTGCCAGTCAACCAACGGGACATTCCTACAATGAGCAGTTCTTC.

The rearrangement uses TRBV5-1 and TRBJ1-1, with D maybe TRBD1 (5 bases). There are 15 residues in the CDR3. Trimming cost V 4 bases and J 1 base, with 14 bases left between them. The germline gives CDR1 SGHRS, CDR2 YFSETQ. This CDR3 is CASSPGDLRNTEAFF. The CDR3 region has the DNA TGCGCCAGCAGCCCGGGGGATTTAAGGAACACTGAAGCTTTCTTT.

The chain carries TRBV9 and TRBJ2-3, with 13 positions matching TRBD2. CDR3 size: 16 residues. The ends lost 3 bases at V and 6 bases at J; junction bases unmatched: 7. Looked up from germline, CDR1 is SGDLS and CDR2 is YYNGEE. The CDR3 protein is CASSAMGLAGLDTQYF. The CDR3 bases are TGTGCCAGCAGCGCCATGGGACTAGCGGGGCTGGATACGCAGTATTTT.

The gene calls are TRBV29-1 and TRBJ1-1; 9 bases are shared with TRBD1. The ends lost 6 bases at V and 5 bases at J; junction bases unmatched: 10. The CDR3 runs 14 residues. The germline CDR1 and CDR2 sequences are SQVTM and ANQGSEA. The CDR3 DNA is TGCAGCGTAACTTTGACAGGGGGGAAAACTGAAGCTTTCTTT. It is translated as CSVTLTGGKTEAFF.

This clone was recorded a few times. The chain links TRBV12-3 or TRBV12-4 to TRBJ1-1; TRBD1 is a possible D gene (5 bases). CDR3 length: 13 residues. Trimming left V 5 bases short and J 6 bases short, with 13 bases between. CDR3 DNA sequence: TGTGCCAGCAGTCAAGGGGTCTTAGCTGAAGCTTTCTTT. Translating gives CASSQGVLAEAFF.

This chain uses TRBV5-8 with TRBJ2-6; tentative D call: TRBD2 (6 bases). The CDR3 has 15 amino acids. Germline CDR1 is SGHTS and CDR2 is YDEGEE. The V end was cut by 4 bases, the J end by 0 bases, with 8 bases between. As DNA, the CDR3 is TGTGCCAGCAGCAGCGGGTTCTCTGGGGCCAACGTCCTGACTTTC. Encoded protein: CASSSGFSGANVLTF.

This clone has more than one count but fewer than ten. V gene TRBV30 combines with J gene TRBJ2-7; the match to TRBD1 covers 11 bases. The germline V gene encodes CDR1 GTSNPN and CDR2 SVGIG (reference sequence). The CDR3 loop spans 13 amino acids. Trimming at V came to 6 bases and at J to 5 bases, leaving 6 bases not matched to a gene. The DNA of the CDR3 is TGTGCCTGCTTGGACAGGGGGCGTCACGAGCAGTACTTC. Its translation: CACLDRGRHEQYF.

J is TRBJ2-2 and V is TRBV9, with 7 bases identical to TRBD1. V lost 4 bases, J lost 2 bases, and 11 bases stayed unmatched. This CDR3 spans 17 amino acids. Germline loops: CDR1 SGDLS, CDR2 YYNGEE. The CDR3 is CASSPRGGTANTGELFF. CDR3 in DNA: TGTGCCAGCAGCCCACGGGGTGGGACAGCCAACACCGGGGAGCTGTTTTTT.

The chain recombines TRBV10-3 with TRBJ1-6, with D possibly being TRBD1 (5 bases). Per germline, CDR1 ENHRY and CDR2 SYGVKD. Deletions cut 3 bases from V and 9 bases from J, with 9 bases between. The CDR3 covers 13 residues. The CDR3, as DNA: TGTGCCATCAGTGACGGAGGGGTTTCACCCCTCCACTTT. It codes for CAISDGGVSPLHF.

The chain links TRBV7-2 to TRBJ1-1; D may be TRBD1 (6 bases). Germline CDR1 SGHTA, CDR2 FQGNSA. The CDR3 is made up of 16 amino acids. Trimming removed 5 bases from V and 6 bases from J, with 22 bases in between. This chain's CDR3 is CASSPDFDRSPAEAFF. The DNA for the CDR3 is TGTGCCAGCAGCCCAGACTTTGACAGGTCGCCGGCTGAAGCTTTCTTT. The full variable domain, with the rest looked up from reference TRBV7-2 and TRBJ1-1, is GAGVSQSPSNKVTEKGKDVELRCDPISGHTALYWYRQSLGQGLEFLIYFQGNSAPDKSGLPSDRFSAERTGGSVSTLTIQRTQQEDSAVYLCASSPDFDRSPAEAFFGQGTRLTVV.

The genes are TRBV5-1 and TRBJ2-1, with TRBD1 matching 11 bases. Germline-derived CDR1 and CDR2 are SGHRS and YFSETQ. CDR3 length: 16 residues. J lost 3 bases, V lost 5 bases, and 7 bases had no gene match. The CDR3: CASRIGTGGIYNEQFF. CDR3 DNA sequence: TGCGCCAGCAGGATCGGGACAGGGGGTATCTACAATGAGCAGTTCTTC.

The chain links TRBV27 to TRBJ2-5, with D maybe TRBD1 (5 bases). This CDR3 has 12 amino acids. V was shortened by 2 bases and J by 4 bases, with 5 bases between the two germline ends. The germline CDR1 and CDR2 sequences are MNHEY and SMNVEV (reference sequence). CDR3 protein: CASSLRGETQYF. For the CDR3, the DNA is TGTGCCAGCAGTTTAAGGGGAGAGACCCAGTACTTC.

The rearrangement links TRBV4-3 to TRBJ1-1, with D uncertain. The CDR3 loop spans 14 amino acids. The germline V gene encodes CDR1 LGHNA and CDR2 YSLEER. Trimming left V 0 bases short and J 8 bases short, with 13 bases between. The CDR3 DNA sequence: TGCGCCAGCAGCCAAGACTCACGGGGTTCCGAAGCTTTCTTT. Translation: CASSQDSRGSEAFF.

The chain has TRBV15 and TRBJ1-3, with D unresolved. The CDR3 consists of 15 residues. Germline lookup yields CDR1 LNHNV and CDR2 YYDKDF (reference sequence). Trimming pared 1 base from V and 2 bases from J, leaving 9 bases between. CDR3 coding DNA: TGTGCCACCAGCAGAGGTCCCTCAGCTGGAAACACCATATATTTT. Protein product: CATSRGPSAGNTIYF.

The chain recombines TRBV2 with TRBJ1-5; 9 bases are a match to TRBD1. The V segment lost 7 bases and the J segment 6 bases; nucleotides outside the gene matches: 7. CDR1 and CDR2 from the germline V gene are SNHLY and FYNNEI. The CDR3 covers 14 residues. CDR3 in DNA: TGTGCCAGCACCGGACAGGGGCTCGTTCAGCCCCAGCATTTT. Amino acids: CASTGQGLVQPQHF.

V is TRBV11-2 and J is TRBJ2-3, with D possibly being TRBD2 (5 bases). The CDR3 is made up of 19 amino acids. V was cut by 0 bases and J by 2 bases, with 21 bases left in between. Germline loops: CDR1 SGHAT, CDR2 FQNNGV. The CDR3 spells CASSLDTLRPRANTDTQYF. The CDR3 DNA reads TGTGCCAGCAGCTTAGATACCTTAAGACCGCGGGCGAACACAGATACGCAGTATTTT.

This clone was seen only once. This rearrangement joins TRBV7-2 to TRBJ2-7, with D tentatively TRBD2 (6 bases). The CDR3 is 16 amino acids. Trimming removed 2 bases at V and 2 bases at J, with 16 bases between. Germline V gene sequence: CDR1 SGHTA, CDR2 FQGNSA. The DNA for the CDR3 is TGTGCCAGCAGCTTATCAGGAGGCGGGACCGCCTACGAGCAGTACTTC. Amino acid sequence: CASSLSGGGTAYEQYF.

The V call is TRBV6-5, the J call TRBJ1-1, with D possibly matching TRBD1 (6 bases). Trimming removed 6 bases from V and 2 bases from J, with 16 bases in between. The germline V gene encodes CDR1 MNHEY and CDR2 SVGAGI. The CDR3 is 15 amino acids. CDR3 region: CASSQIQGSNTEAFF. In DNA, the CDR3 is TGTGCCAGCAGCCAAATACAGGGTAGTAACACTGAAGCTTTCTTT.

The rearrangement links TRBV19 to TRBJ2-2, with 12 bases fitting TRBD1. This CDR3 contains 17 residues. Trimming took 4 bases from V and 6 from J; bases not matched to a gene: 9. Germline V gene data show CDR1 as LNHDA and CDR2 as SQIVND (reference sequence). The DNA for the CDR3 is TGTGCCAGTAGTACGCTGCCGGGACAGGGGGCATCCGGGGAGCTGTTTTTT. Amino acid sequence: CASSTLPGQGASGELFF.

This chain uses TRBV3-1 (or the pseudogene TRBV3-2) with TRBJ1-2; tentative D call: TRBD1 (6 bases). The CDR3 loop spans 14 amino acids. V dropped 7 bases and J dropped 2 bases, with 14 bases sitting between them. The germline V gene has CDR1 LGHDT and CDR2 YNNKEL (reference sequence). CDR3 residues: CASTKTGANYGYTF. The CDR3 DNA sequence: TGTGCCAGCACCAAGACAGGCGCAAACTATGGCTACACCTTC.

This chain links TRBV5-1 with TRBJ2-1, with 12 bases identical to TRBD2. The CDR3 sequence is 15 residues long. The V segment lost 6 bases and the J segment 6 bases; nucleotides outside the gene matches: 7. CDR1 and CDR2 (germline): SGHRS, YFSETQ. The chain's CDR3 is CASINGTSGSNEQFF. As DNA, the CDR3 is TGCGCCAGCATAAACGGGACTAGCGGGTCCAATGAGCAGTTCTTC.

CDR3 DNA: TGTGCCAGCGGCTACCCGGGACAGGAGGGTTCGGGGGAGCTGTTTTTT. Amino acid sequence: CASGYPGQEGSGELFF. The chain is built from TRBV28 and TRBJ2-2; 8 positions match TRBD1. Trimming removed 8 bases from V and 8 bases from J; junction bases left unmatched: 16. The CDR3 runs 16 residues. Per the germline V gene, CDR1 is MDHEN and CDR2 is SYDVKM.

The chain couples TRBV4-1 to TRBJ2-7; 11 bases are shared with TRBD2. The CDR3 totals 13 residues. The V gene end was trimmed by 2 bases and the J gene end by 6 bases; junction bases not matched to a gene: 0. CDR1 and CDR2 from the germline V gene are MGHRA and YSYEKL. CDR3 sequence reads: CASSQTSGSEQYF. In nucleotides, the CDR3 is TGCGCCAGCAGCCAAACTAGCGGGAGCGAGCAGTACTTC.